This TCR beta chain was documented in a study of vaccination and CD4 T cells after COVID-19. Study-wide background: Six male and four female convalescents took part, two of them Hispanic. Stimulation of the cells used overlapping spike peptide pools from SARS-CoV-2 and from the common cold coronaviruses HCoV-NL63, HCoV-OC43 and HCoV-229E. Controls had a CEFX pool, an HIV-1 Nef pool, or no peptide added.

This clonotype was detected a few times. Its antigen remains unidentified. An Oncomine TCR Beta short-read assay was used to sequence the DNA from cultured CD4+ T cells. Genomic DNA was extracted from cultured CD4+ T cells. TCRdb re-called the PCR reads with MiXCR, one entry per CDR3 protein. The table lists 9,000 to 13,000 distinct CDR3 sequences, about 30% of them singletons. V lost 8 bases and J lost 2, with 15 bases in between. The CDR3 consists of 14 residues. Germline loops: CDR1 LNHDA, CDR2 SQIVND (reference sequence). Notes on the study in general: The appearance of a median about 86% of reactive clones in convalescent patients occurred only post-vaccination.

Treatment in this sample: approximately 9-day PBMC culture with coronavirus spike peptide pools or control peptides (ViraFEST assay). The collection of CD4+ T cells from the unexposed donor took place before the COVID-19 pandemic (2011-2018). The TCR sequence derives from a human donor in good health. The material sequenced was CD4+ T cells from blood, cultured in vitro. The chain links TRBV19 to TRBJ1-2; D is ambiguous. The CDR3 nucleotides read TGTGCCAGTCGCACCGGGTTACCAAACTATGGCTACACCTTC. Its translation is CASRTGLPNYGYTF.